The entry below gives a single T cell receptor (beta chain) sequence along with its context. Its antigen is not known. Clones were sequenced by immunoSEQ multiplex PCR, and TCRdb holds only the in-frame ones, with some missing. The sample carries under 150,000 clones, 70% to 90% recorded once. The data were taken from a study of T cell responses to AZD1222 COVID-19 vaccine. On the study more broadly: Investigators merged groups given second doses at roughly 4 or roughly 12 weeks. Notes on the study in general: No repertoire was sampled before or during the peak T cell response, only after it.

Germline lookup yields CDR1 SGHTA and CDR2 FQGNSA. CDR3 size: 15 residues. Trimming shortened V by 2 bases and J by 2 bases, and 10 bases separated the two germline ends. The sample here was peripheral blood, taken on day 0 of AZD1222 vaccination. The chain uses TRBV7-2 and TRBJ2-1; maybe TRBD2 (5 bases). This TCR was recovered from an adult in good health. CDR3 in amino acids: CASSLSSGPYNEQFF. CDR3 coding DNA: TGTGCCAGCAGCTTATCGAGCGGACCCTACAATGAGCAGTTCTTC.